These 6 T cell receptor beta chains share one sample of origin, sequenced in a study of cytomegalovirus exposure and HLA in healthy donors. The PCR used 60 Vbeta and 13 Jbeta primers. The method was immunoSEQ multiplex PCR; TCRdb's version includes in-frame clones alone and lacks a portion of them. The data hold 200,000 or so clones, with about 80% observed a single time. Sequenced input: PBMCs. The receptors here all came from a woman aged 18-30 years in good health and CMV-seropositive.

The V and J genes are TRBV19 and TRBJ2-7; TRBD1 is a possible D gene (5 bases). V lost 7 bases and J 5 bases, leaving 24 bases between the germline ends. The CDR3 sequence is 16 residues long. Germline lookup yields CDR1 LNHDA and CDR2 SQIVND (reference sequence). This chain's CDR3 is CASTITVDTFPHEQYF. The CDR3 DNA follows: TGTGCCAGTACCATTACCGTGGACACCTTCCCCCACGAGCAGTACTTC.

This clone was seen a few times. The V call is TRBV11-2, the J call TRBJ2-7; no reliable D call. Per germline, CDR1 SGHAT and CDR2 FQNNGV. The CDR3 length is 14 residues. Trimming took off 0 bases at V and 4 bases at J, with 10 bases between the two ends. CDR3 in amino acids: CASSLDLSGYEQYV. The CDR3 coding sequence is TGTGCCAGCAGCTTAGATCTGTCCGGGTACGAGCAGTACGTC.

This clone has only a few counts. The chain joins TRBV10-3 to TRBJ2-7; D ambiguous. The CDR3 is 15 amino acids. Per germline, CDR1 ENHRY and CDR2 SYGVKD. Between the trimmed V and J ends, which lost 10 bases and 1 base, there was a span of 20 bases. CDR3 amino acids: CASTRDSGGSYEQYF. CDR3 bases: TGTGCCAGCACCCGAGACTCGGGTGGGTCCTACGAGCAGTACTTC.

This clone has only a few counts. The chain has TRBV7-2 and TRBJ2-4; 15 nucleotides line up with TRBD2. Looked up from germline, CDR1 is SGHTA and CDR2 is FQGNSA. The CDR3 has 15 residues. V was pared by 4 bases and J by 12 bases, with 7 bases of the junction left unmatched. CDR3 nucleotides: TGTGCCAGCAGCTCGGGACTAGCGGGGGGCAGCAGTCAGTACTTC. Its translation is CASSSGLAGGSSQYF.

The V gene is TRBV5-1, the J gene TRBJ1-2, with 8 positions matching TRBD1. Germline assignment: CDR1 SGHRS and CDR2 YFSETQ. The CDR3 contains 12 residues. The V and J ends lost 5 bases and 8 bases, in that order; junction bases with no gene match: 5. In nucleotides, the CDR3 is TGCGCCAGCAGTGACAGGGGATTGGGCTACACCTTC. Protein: CASSDRGLGYTF.

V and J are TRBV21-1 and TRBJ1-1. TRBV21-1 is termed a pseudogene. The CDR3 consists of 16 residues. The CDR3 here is CASSISRGKDDTEAFF. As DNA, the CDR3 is TGTGCCAGCAGTATAAGTCGGGGTAAGGATGACACTGAAGCTTTCTTT.